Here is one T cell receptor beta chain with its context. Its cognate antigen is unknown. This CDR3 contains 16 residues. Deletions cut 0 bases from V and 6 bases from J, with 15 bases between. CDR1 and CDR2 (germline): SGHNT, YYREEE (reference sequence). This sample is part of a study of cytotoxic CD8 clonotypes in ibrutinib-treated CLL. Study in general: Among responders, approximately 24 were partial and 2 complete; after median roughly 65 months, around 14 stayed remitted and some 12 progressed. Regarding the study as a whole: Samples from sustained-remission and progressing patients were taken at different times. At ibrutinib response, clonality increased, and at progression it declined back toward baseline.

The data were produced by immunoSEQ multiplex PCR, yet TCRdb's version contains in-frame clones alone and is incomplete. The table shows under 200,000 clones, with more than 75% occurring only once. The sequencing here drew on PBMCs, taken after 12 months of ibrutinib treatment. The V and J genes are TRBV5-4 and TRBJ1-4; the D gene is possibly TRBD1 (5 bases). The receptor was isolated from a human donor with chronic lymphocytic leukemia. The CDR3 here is CASSLGGSIPYEKLFF. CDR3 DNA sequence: TGTGCCAGCAGCTTGGGGGGGTCGATCCCTTATGAAAAACTGTTTTTT.